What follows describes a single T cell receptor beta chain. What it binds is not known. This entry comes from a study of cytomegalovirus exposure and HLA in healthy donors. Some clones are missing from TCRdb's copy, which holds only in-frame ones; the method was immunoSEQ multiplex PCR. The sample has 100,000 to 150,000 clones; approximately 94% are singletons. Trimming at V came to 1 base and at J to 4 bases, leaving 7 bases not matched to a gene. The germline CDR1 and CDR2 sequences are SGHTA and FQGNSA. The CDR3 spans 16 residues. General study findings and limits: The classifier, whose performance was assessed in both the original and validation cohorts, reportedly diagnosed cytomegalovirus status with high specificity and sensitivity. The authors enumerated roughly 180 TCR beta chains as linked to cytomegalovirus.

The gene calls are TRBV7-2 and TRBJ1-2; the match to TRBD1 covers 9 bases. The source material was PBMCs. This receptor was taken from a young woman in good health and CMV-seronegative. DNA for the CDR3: TGTGCCAGCAGCTTAGAGCTTCCGGGACAGGGCTATGGCTACACCTTC. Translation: CASSLELPGQGYGYTF.